What follows describes a single T cell receptor (beta chain). With 1 base removed from V and 2 bases from J, the gap between germline ends came to 10 bases. Germline V lookup: CDR1 SGHNT, CDR2 YYREEE (reference sequence). This CDR3 comprises 15 residues. Data came from immunoSEQ multiplex PCR; TCRdb stores just in-frame clones and leaves some out. The table shows roughly 200,000 clones, with 88% occurring only once. The sample is drawn from a study of blood T cell repertoires in COVID-19. V is TRBV5-4 and J is TRBJ1-3, with D unclear. The sequence derives from a woman aged 25 to 39 who had recovered from COVID-19. What was sequenced was PBMCs or T cells enriched from blood (not recorded which). The CDR3 DNA is TGTGCCAGCAGCTTGATCGGGGAGGCTGGAAACACCATATATTTT. It specifies CASSLIGEAGNTIYF.